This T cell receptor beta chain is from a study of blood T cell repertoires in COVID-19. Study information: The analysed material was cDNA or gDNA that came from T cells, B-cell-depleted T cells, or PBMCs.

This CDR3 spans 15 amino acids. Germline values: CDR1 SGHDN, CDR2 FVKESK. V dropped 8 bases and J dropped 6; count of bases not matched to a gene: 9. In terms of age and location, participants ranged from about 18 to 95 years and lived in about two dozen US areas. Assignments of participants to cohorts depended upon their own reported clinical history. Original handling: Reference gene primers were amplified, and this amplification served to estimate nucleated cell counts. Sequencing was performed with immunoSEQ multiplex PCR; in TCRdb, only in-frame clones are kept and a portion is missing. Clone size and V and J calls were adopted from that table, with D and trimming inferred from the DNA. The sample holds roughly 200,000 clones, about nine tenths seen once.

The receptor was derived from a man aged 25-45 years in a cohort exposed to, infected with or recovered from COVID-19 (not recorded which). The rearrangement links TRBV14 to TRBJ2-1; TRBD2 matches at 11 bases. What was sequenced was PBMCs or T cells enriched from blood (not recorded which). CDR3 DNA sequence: TGTGCCAGCTCCCCTCTAGCGGGAGGTGGCAATGAGCAGTTCTTC. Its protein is CASSPLAGGGNEQFF.